The 28 T cell receptor beta chains presented below share a single source sample, sequenced in a study of tissue T cells after allogeneic stem cell transplantation. Profiling relied on immunoSEQ multiplex PCR, and the TCRdb table lists in-frame clones only, not all of them. This table has over a thousand clones, under 75% appearing once. The source material was bone marrow, sampled at autopsy. The receptors derive from a male patient aged 60 or older with steroid-refractory graft-versus-host disease after an allogeneic stem cell transplant. Some of the T cells may derive from the graft donor.

The rearrangement uses TRBV11-3 and TRBJ2-5; D is undetermined. Deletions cut 2 bases from V and 4 bases from J, with 8 bases between. The CDR3 loop spans 13 amino acids. Germline CDR1 and CDR2: SGHNT and YENEEA. CDR3 residues: CASSLNQRETQYF. CDR3 DNA sequence: TGTGCCAGCAGCTTAAATCAAAGAGAGACCCAGTACTTC.

The V and J genes are TRBV7-2 and TRBJ2-1; D is ambiguous. The germline V and J ends were trimmed by 2 bases and 6 bases, with 8 bases remaining between them. This CDR3 region has 13 residues. Germline CDR1 and CDR2: SGHTA and FQGNSA. The CDR3 coding sequence is TGTGCCAGCAGCTTACCACAGAGCAATGAGCAGTTCTTC. Protein product: CASSLPQSNEQFF.

Written as DNA, the CDR3 is TGCAGTGCGCCCACCGGACAGAGGCAGTATTTT. The encoded protein is CSAPTGQRQYF. This chain connects TRBV20-1 to TRBJ2-3; maybe TRBD1 (6 bases). V was cut by 6 bases and J by 11 bases, with 15 bases left in between. The length of the CDR3 is 11 residues. Germline V gene lookup returns CDR1 DFQATT and CDR2 SNEGSKA (reference sequence).

The chain combines TRBV4-3 with TRBJ1-2; 9 bases agree with TRBD1. J was trimmed by 4 bases and V by 3 bases; bases with no gene match: 6. The germline gives CDR1 LGHNA, CDR2 YSLEER. The CDR3 sequence is 15 residues long. The CDR3 region is CASSQEIQGAYGYTF. In nucleotides, the CDR3 is TGCGCCAGCAGCCAGGAAATACAGGGGGCCTATGGCTACACCTTC.

This rearrangement joins TRBV5-1 to TRBJ1-4; 7 nucleotides align to TRBD1. J lost 5 bases, V lost 0 bases, and 10 bases had no gene match. CDR3 length equals 17 residues. Per the germline V gene, CDR1 is SGHRS and CDR2 is YFSETQ. The CDR3 nucleotides read TGCGCCAGCAGCTTGGGTGTTACAGGGGCCCTAAATGAAAAACTGTTTTTT. Amino acid sequence: CASSLGVTGALNEKLFF.

This chain uses TRBV18 with TRBJ2-7, with TRBD2 matching over 8 bases. Germline V lookup: CDR1 KGHSH, CDR2 LQKENI. There are 14 residues in the CDR3. Trimming cost V 7 bases and J 4 bases; bases outside gene matches: 9. The CDR3 region is CASLPAGGGYEQYF. For the CDR3, the DNA is TGTGCCAGCTTACCTGCGGGAGGAGGGTACGAGCAGTACTTC.

This clone appeared a few times. The chain has TRBV5-6 and TRBJ2-5; 8 nucleotides agree with TRBD2. Trimming cost V 7 bases and J 4 bases; bases outside gene matches: 12. The CDR3 covers 15 residues. Germline V gives CDR1 SGHDT, CDR2 YYEEEE. The chain's CDR3 is CASWVGAGGGETQYF. In DNA form, the CDR3 reads TGTGCCAGCTGGGTGGGGGCCGGGGGGGGAGAGACCCAGTACTTC.

This chain uses TRBV7-2 with TRBJ2-5, with 7 bases aligning to TRBD1. This CDR3 comprises 13 residues. V was pared by 4 bases and J by 4 bases, with 3 bases of the junction left unmatched. CDR1 SGHTA and CDR2 FQGNSA come from the germline V gene. The CDR3 bases are TGTGCCAGCAGCTACGGGACAGCAGAGACCCAGTACTTC. This encodes CASSYGTAETQYF. Supplemented by reference TRBV7-2 and TRBJ2-5, the full variable domain reads GAGVSQSPSNKVTEKGKDVELRCDPISGHTALYWYRQSLGQGLEFLIYFQGNSAPDKSGLPSDRFSAERTGGSVSTLTIQRTQQEDSAVYLCASSYGTAETQYFGPGTRLLVL.

By share of the sample, this clone is large. This same CDR3 is encoded by further DNA sequences in the sample. The chain employs TRBV5-6 and TRBJ2-5; 9 bases align to TRBD2. Unmatched junction bases numbered 15, after V lost 10 bases and J lost 5 bases. The germline gives CDR1 SGHDT, CDR2 YYEEEE. This CDR3 is 15 amino acids long. The CDR3, as DNA: TGTGCCCGCCGCGGGGGGGCCGGGGGGGGCGAGACCCAGTACTTC. Its protein is CARRGGAGGGETQYF. Based on the CDR3 plus reference TRBV5-6 and TRBJ2-5, the full variable domain is DAGVTQSPTHLIKTRGQQVTLRCSPKSGHDTVSWYQQALGQGPQFIFQYYEEEERQRGNFPDRFSGHQFPNYSSELNVNALLLGDSALYLCARRGGAGGGETQYFGPGTRLLVL.

Worth noting for this clone: This may be a read error: a much more frequent sequence differs by one nucleotide. Other DNA sequences within the sample encode an identical CDR3. This chain joins TRBV5-6 and TRBJ2-5, with TRBD2 identical over 9 bases. Germline CDR1 reads SGHDT; CDR2 reads YYEEEE. The CDR3 contains 15 residues. CDR3 sequence: CASRGGAGGGETQYF. CDR3 sequence (DNA): TGCGCCAGCCGCGGGGGGGCCGGGGGGGGAGAGACCCAGTACTTC.

As for this clone: This may stem from a read error, because a much larger clone lies one nucleotide away. Other DNA variants within this sample encode the same CDR3. The chain recombines TRBV5-6 with TRBJ2-5, with 8 bases lining up with TRBD2. This CDR3 region has 15 residues. With V trimmed by 7 bases and J by 5 bases, 13 bases remained unmatched. Germline V CDR1 and CDR2: SGHDT, YYEEEE. The chain's CDR3 is CASRWVAGGGETQYF. Written as DNA, the CDR3 is TGTGCCAGCCGCTGGGTGGCCGGGGGGGGCGAGACCCAGTACTTC. Complete variable domain (other parts from reference TRBV5-6 and TRBJ2-5): DAGVTQSPTHLIKTRGQQVTLRCSPKSGHDTVSWYQQALGQGPQFIFQYYEEEERQRGNFPDRFSGHQFPNYSSELNVNALLLGDSALYLCASRWVAGGGETQYFGPGTRLLVL.

The rearrangement joins TRBV7-2 to TRBJ2-3, with 7 positions matching TRBD1. In germline, CDR1 is SGHTA, CDR2 FQGNSA. CDR3 size: 14 residues. With 5 bases clipped from V and 2 bases from J, the junction kept 4 bases outside the gene matches. The CDR3 sequence is CASSPGQYTDTQYF. The CDR3 bases are TGTGCCAGCAGCCCGGGACAGTACACAGATACGCAGTATTTT. The full variable domain, with the rest looked up from reference TRBV7-2 and TRBJ2-3, is GAGVSQSPSNKVTEKGKDVELRCDPISGHTALYWYRQSLGQGLEFLIYFQGNSAPDKSGLPSDRFSAERTGGSVSTLTIQRTQQEDSAVYLCASSPGQYTDTQYFGPGTRLTVL.

This clone has more than one count but fewer than ten. The chain has TRBV30 and TRBJ1-6; D gene uncertain. Trimming left V 3 bases short and J 7 bases short, with 19 bases between. The CDR3 length is 16 residues. Germline V lookup: CDR1 GTSNPN, CDR2 SVGIG (reference sequence). In DNA form, the CDR3 reads TGTGCCTGGAGAGCCCTAGTGATAGGAGCCAATTCACCCCTCCACTTT. This encodes CAWRALVIGANSPLHF. The whole variable domain, remainder taken from reference TRBV30 and TRBJ1-6, is SQTIHQWPATLVQPVGSPLSLECTVEGTSNPNLYWYRQAAGRGLQLLFYSVGIGQISSEVPQNLSASRPQDRQFILSSKKLLLSDSGFYLCAWRALVIGANSPLHFGNGTRLTVT.

The CDR3 coding sequence is TGTGCCAGCACCGCAAATCCCGGGACAGGGGAAGCTTTCTTT. It is translated as CASTANPGTGEAFF. The chain is built from TRBV6-4 and TRBJ1-1; TRBD1 matches 9 bases. CDR3 size: 14 residues. Germline V gene data show CDR1 as MRHNA and CDR2 as SNTAGT. With 7 bases clipped from V and 8 bases from J, the junction kept 11 bases outside the gene matches.

The chain links TRBV19 to TRBJ2-3; D call uncertain. This CDR3 is built from 13 residues. V shed 5 bases and J shed 2 bases, with 8 bases lying between them. Germline V CDR1 and CDR2: LNHDA, SQIVND (reference sequence). CDR3 in amino acids: CASSLAFTDTQYF. In DNA, the CDR3 is TGTGCCAGTAGTCTCGCTTTCACAGATACGCAGTATTTT.

This chain connects TRBV27 to TRBJ1-4; tentative D call: TRBD1 (6 bases). The V gene's germline CDR1 is MNHEY and CDR2 SMNVEV (reference sequence). The V and J ends lost 5 bases and 5 bases respectively, with 9 bases between them. The CDR3 covers 13 residues. For the CDR3, the DNA is TGTGCCAGCAGTACCCAGGGGAATGAAAAACTGTTTTTT. It encodes CASSTQGNEKLFF.

The genes are TRBV7-6 and TRBJ1-4; unclear D gene. Trimming stripped 1 base from V and 5 bases from J, with 5 bases between. Germline values: CDR1 SGHVS, CDR2 FNYEAQ. CDR3 size: 13 residues. The CDR3 loop reads CASSLDWNEKLFF. Written as DNA, the CDR3 is TGTGCCAGCAGCTTAGACTGGAATGAAAAACTGTTTTTT.

The rearrangement uses TRBV15 and TRBJ1-2; possibly TRBD1 for D (5 bases). The CDR3 spans 14 residues. The germline gives CDR1 LNHNV, CDR2 YYDKDF (reference sequence). Trimming left V 0 bases short and J 4 bases short, with 9 bases between. DNA for the CDR3: TGTGCCACCAGCAGAGATCAGGGTGGCTATGGCTACACCTTC. This translates into CATSRDQGGYGYTF.

This clone qualifies as medium-sized. This chain connects TRBV7-6 to TRBJ2-5, with no clear D. Trimming cost V 2 bases and J 1 base, with 11 bases left between them. CDR1 and CDR2 from the germline V gene are SGHVS and FNYEAQ. The CDR3 extends over 15 amino acids. CDR3 region: CASSLQVKGQETQYF. The CDR3 bases are TGTGCCAGCAGCTTACAGGTTAAGGGCCAAGAGACCCAGTACTTC.

This clone is large (0.1 to 1%) within its sample. The chain combines TRBV5-8 with TRBJ1-2; no definite D call. Germline V gene sequence: CDR1 SGHTS, CDR2 YDEGEE. This CDR3 spans 14 amino acids. The V end lost 0 bases, the J end lost 8 bases, and 14 bases lay between the germline ends. The CDR3 region has the DNA TGTGCCAGCAGCTTGGGACGTTTACGGTCGGGCTACACCTTC. This codes for CASSLGRLRSGYTF.

Comments on this clone: A read error may account for a junction end that differs from germline. V usage is TRBV7-7 and J usage is TRBJ2-3; TRBD2 matches 7 bases. Germline loops: CDR1 SSHAT, CDR2 FNYEAQ (reference sequence). The CDR3 is 16 residues long. The CDR3 bases are TGTGCTAGCAGTCGCGGGAGCTCTAGTTTTAAAGATACGCAGTATTTT. It is translated as CASSRGSSSFKDTQYF. The full variable domain, rest sourced from reference TRBV7-7 and TRBJ2-3, is GAGVSQSPRYKVTKRGQDVTLRCDPISSHATLYWYQQALGQGPEFLTYFNYEAQPDKSGLPSDRFSAERPEGSISTLTIQRTEQRDSAMYRCASSRGSSSFKDTQYFGPGTRLTVL.

V is TRBV24-1 and J is TRBJ2-2; D is undetermined. The CDR3 totals 13 residues. The V gene lost 5 bases and the J gene lost 4 bases, with 7 bases spanning the gap. Germline values: CDR1 KGHDR, CDR2 SFDVKD. The CDR3 here is CATSVGPTGELFF. The CDR3 DNA is TGTGCCACCAGTGTTGGCCCCACCGGGGAGCTGTTTTTT.

This rearrangement joins TRBV24-1 to TRBJ1-2; D gene uncertain. Germline V gene sequence: CDR1 KGHDR, CDR2 SFDVKD. The CDR3 totals 12 residues. V lost 1 base, J lost 8 bases, and 7 bases lay in between. The DNA of the CDR3 is TGTGCCACCAGTGATTTAATGGGAGGCTACACCTTC. The encoded protein is CATSDLMGGYTF.

The rearrangement uses TRBV5-1 and TRBJ1-2, with 7 bases aligning to TRBD1. J gave up 3 bases and V 2 bases, and 4 bases lay outside the gene matches. This CDR3 region has 14 residues. The germline V gene encodes CDR1 SGHRS and CDR2 YFSETQ. This CDR3 reads CASSFRGMDYGYTF. CDR3 DNA: TGCGCCAGCAGCTTCAGGGGGATGGACTATGGCTACACCTTC. The variable domain in full, completed from reference TRBV5-1 and TRBJ1-2, reads KAGVTQTPRYLIKTRGQQVTLSCSPISGHRSVSWYQQTPGQGLQFLFEYFSETQRNKGNFPGRFSGRQFSNSRSEMNVSTLELGDSALYLCASSFRGMDYGYTFGSGTRLTVV.

The chain couples TRBV9 to TRBJ2-5, with 8 bases aligning to TRBD2. The germline gives CDR1 SGDLS, CDR2 YYNGEE. The CDR3 is 15 amino acids. V lost 4 bases and J lost 1; bases outside the gene matches: 6. The DNA for the CDR3 is TGTGCCAGCAGCCCGTCGGCGGGGGGCCAAGAGACCCAGTACTTC. Its translation is CASSPSAGGQETQYF.

This clone was seen a handful of times. The chain has TRBV7-2 and TRBJ1-5; D remains ambiguous. The germline V gene encodes CDR1 SGHTA and CDR2 FQGNSA. The CDR3 is made up of 13 amino acids. Trimming stripped 5 bases from V and 4 bases from J, with 9 bases between. CDR3 region: CASSTEQNQPQHF. Written as DNA, the CDR3 is TGTGCCAGCAGCACGGAGCAGAATCAGCCCCAGCATTTT.

The chain joins TRBV13 to TRBJ2-3, with a weak D call TRBD2 (6 bases). CDR1 is PRHDT and CDR2 is FYEKMQ in the germline V gene (reference sequence). V dropped 5 bases and J dropped 2 bases, with 17 bases sitting between them. This CDR3 comprises 16 residues. CDR3: CASSPGRDSATDTQYF. CDR3 in DNA: TGTGCCAGCAGCCCTGGCCGGGACTCTGCCACAGATACGCAGTATTTT.

The chain carries TRBV6-5 and TRBJ1-1, with D perhaps TRBD1 (6 bases). Between the trimmed V and J ends, which lost 5 bases and 0 bases, there was a span of 7 bases. CDR1 and CDR2 from the germline V gene are MNHEY and SVGAGI. This CDR3 region has 13 residues. The DNA of the CDR3 is TGTGCCAGCAGTACAGGGATGAACACTGAAGCTTTCTTT. Amino acids: CASSTGMNTEAFF.